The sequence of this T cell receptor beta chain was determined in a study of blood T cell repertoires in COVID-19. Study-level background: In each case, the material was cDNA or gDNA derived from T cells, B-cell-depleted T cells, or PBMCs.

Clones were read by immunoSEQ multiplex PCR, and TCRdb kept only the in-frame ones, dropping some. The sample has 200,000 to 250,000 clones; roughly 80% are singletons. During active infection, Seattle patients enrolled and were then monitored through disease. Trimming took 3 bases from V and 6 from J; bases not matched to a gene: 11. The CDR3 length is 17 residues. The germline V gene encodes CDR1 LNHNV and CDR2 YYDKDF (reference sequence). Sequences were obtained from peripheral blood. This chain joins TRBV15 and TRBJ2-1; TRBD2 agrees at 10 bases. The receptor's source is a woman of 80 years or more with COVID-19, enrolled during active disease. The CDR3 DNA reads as TGTGCCACCAGCAGGTCCTCTAGCGGGAGTTTGGGCAATGAGCAGTTCTTC. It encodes CATSRSSSGSLGNEQFF.